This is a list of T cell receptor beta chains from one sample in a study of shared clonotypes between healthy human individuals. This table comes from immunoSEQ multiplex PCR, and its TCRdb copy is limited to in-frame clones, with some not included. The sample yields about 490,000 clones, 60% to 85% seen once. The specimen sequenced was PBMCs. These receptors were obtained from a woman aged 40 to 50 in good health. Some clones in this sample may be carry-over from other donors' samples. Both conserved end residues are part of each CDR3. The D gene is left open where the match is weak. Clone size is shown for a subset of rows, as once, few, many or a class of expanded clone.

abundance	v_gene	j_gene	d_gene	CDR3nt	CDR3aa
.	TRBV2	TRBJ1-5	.	TGTGCCAGCACCATGGGGAGTCCAGGGATGGATCAGCCCCAGCATTTT	CASTMGSPGMDQPQHF
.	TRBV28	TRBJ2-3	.	TGTGCCAGCAGTTTGGGGGCAGGAGGCACAGATACGCAGTATTTT	CASSLGAGGTDTQYF
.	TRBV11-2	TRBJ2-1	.	TGTGCCAGCAGCTTCTCAGGGGTAAGGCGTGAGCAGTTCTTC	CASSFSGVRREQFF
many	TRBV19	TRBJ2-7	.	TGTGCCAGTAGTATAGTCCCGACGACAGGGAGGGAGCAGTACTTC	CASSIVPTTGREQYF
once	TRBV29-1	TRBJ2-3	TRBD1	TGCAGCGTGGGACAGGGGGTGCGCCATCGCACAGATACGCAGTATTTT	CSVGQGVRHRTDTQYF
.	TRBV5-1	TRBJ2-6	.	TGCGCCAGCAGCCCTGACCGGGAAAACAACGTCCTGACTTTC	CASSPDRENNVLTF
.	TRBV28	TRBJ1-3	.	TGTGCCAGCAGTTTTAACCCGAGCTCTGGAAACACCATATATTTT	CASSFNPSSGNTIYF
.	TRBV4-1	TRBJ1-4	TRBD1	TGCGCCAGCAGCCATGCCGGGACAGGGCATGAAAAACTGTTTTTT	CASSHAGTGHEKLFF
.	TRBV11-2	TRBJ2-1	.	TGTGCCAGCAGCCGCCCGGGAGTGGCGGGAGTGACAGGGCGTGAGCAGTTCTTC	CASSRPGVAGVTGREQFF
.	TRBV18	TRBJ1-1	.	TGTGCCAGCTCTTTTCGGATGAACACTGAAGCTTTCTTT	CASSFRMNTEAFF
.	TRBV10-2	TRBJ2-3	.	TGCGCCAGCAGTGAGTACAGTCCTACAGATACGCAGTATTTT	CASSEYSPTDTQYF
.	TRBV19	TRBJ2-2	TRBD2	TGTGCCGGAGCGACTAGCGGGAACACCGGGGAGCTGTTTTTT	CAGATSGNTGELFF
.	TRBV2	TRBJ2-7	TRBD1	TGTGCCAGCAGTGACAGGGGGCTCTACGAGCAGTACTTC	CASSDRGLYEQYF